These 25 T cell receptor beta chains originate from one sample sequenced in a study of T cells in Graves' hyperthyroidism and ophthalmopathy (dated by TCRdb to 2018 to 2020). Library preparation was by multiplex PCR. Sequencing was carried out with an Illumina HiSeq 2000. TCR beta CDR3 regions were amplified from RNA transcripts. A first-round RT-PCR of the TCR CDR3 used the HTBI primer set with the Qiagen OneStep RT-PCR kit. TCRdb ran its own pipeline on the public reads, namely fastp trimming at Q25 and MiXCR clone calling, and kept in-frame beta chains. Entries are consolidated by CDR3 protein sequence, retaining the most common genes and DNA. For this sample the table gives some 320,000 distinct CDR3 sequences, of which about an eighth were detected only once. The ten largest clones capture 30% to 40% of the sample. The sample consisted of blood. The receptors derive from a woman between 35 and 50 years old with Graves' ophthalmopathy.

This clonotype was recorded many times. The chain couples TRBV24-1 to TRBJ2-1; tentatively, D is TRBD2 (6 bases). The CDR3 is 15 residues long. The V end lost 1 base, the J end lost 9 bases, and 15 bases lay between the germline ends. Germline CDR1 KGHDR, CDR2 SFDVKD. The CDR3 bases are TGTGCCACCAGTGATTTTGGCGGGGTCCGAACTGAGCAGTTCTTC. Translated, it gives CATSDFGGVRTEQFF.

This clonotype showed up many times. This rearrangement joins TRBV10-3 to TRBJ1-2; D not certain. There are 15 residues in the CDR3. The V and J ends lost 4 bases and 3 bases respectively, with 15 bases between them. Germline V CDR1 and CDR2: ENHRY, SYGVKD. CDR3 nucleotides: TGTGCCATCAGTGGACGGGCCTCTAGTGACTATGGCTACACCTTC. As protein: CAISGRASSDYGYTF.

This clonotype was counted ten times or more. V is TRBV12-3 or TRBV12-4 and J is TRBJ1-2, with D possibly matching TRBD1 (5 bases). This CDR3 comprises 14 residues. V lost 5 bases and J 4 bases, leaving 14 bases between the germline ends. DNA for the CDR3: TGTGCCAGCAGTCAGGGATTCGCCTCCTATGGCTACACCTTC. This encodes CASSQGFASYGYTF.

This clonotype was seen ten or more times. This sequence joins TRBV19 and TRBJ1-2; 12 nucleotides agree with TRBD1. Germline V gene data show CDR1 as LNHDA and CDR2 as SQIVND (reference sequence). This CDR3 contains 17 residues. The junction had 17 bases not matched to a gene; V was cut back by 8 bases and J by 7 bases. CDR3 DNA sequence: TGTGCCAGTTATCCACGAGAAACCGGGACAGGGGGCTCTGGCTACACCTTC. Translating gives CASYPRETGTGGSGYTF.

CDR3 DNA: TGCGCCAGCAGGATACTCTACGAGCAGTACTTC. Translation gives CASRILYEQYF. The rearrangement joins TRBV10-2 to TRBJ2-7, with D hard to call. The germline V gene has CDR1 WSHSY and CDR2 SAAADI. This CDR3 region has 11 residues. V gave up 6 bases and J gave up 3 bases, with 6 bases separating them.

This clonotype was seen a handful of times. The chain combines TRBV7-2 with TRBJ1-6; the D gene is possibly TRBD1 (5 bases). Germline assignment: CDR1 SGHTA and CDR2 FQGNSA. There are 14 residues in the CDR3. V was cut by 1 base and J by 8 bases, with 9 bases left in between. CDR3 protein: CASSLVRADSPLHF. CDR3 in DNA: TGTGCCAGCAGCTTAGTCAGGGCGGATTCACCCCTCCACTTT.

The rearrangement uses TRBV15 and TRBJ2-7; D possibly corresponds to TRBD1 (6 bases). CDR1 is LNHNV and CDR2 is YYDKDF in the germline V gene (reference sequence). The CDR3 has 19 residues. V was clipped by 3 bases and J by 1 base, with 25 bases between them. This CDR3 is CATSSGPPGQQSLSYEQYF. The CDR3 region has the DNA TGTGCCACCAGCAGTGGGCCCCCGGGACAACAAAGTCTATCCTACGAGCAGTACTTC.

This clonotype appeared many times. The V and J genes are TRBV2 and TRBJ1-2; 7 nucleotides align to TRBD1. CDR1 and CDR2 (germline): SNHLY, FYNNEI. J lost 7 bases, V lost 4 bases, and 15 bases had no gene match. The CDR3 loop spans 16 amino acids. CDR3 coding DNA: TGTGCCAGCAGTGTAACCGTGGAGGGGGCGGCTAGTGGCTACACCTTC. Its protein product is CASSVTVEGAASGYTF.

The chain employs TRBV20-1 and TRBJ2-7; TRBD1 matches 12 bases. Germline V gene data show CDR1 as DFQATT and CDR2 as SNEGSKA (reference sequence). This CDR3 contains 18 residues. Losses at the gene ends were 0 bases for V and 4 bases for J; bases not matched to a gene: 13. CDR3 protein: CSARDLIKGGQGAYEQYF. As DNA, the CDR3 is TGCAGTGCTAGAGACTTAATTAAAGGGGGACAGGGGGCTTACGAGCAGTACTTC.

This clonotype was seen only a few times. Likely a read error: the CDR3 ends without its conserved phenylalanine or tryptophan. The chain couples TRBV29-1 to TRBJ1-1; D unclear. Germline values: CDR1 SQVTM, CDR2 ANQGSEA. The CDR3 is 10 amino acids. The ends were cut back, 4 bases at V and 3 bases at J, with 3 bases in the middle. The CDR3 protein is CSVGHTEAFS. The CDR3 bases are TGCAGCGTTGGCCACACTGAAGCTTTCTCT.

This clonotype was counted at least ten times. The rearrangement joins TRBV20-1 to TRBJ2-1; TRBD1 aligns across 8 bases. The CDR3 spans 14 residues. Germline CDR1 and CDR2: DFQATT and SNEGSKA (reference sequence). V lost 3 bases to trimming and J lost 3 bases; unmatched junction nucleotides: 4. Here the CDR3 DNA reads TGCAGTGCTAGGGACAGGGTTAACTACAATGAGCAGTTCTTC. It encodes CSARDRVNYNEQFF.

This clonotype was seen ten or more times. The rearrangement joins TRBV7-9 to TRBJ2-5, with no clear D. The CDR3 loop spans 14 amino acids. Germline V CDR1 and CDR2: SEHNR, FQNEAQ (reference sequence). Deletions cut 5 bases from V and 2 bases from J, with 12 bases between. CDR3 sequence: CASSRNILQETQYF. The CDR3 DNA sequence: TGTGCCAGCAGCCGCAATATTCTGCAAGAGACCCAGTACTTC.

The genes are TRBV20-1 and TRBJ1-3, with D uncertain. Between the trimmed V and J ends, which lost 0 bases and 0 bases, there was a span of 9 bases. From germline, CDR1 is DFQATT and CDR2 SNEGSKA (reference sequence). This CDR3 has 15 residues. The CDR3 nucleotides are TGCAGTGCTAGAGATCTCTACAGCTCTGGAAACACCATATATTTT. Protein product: CSARDLYSSGNTIYF.

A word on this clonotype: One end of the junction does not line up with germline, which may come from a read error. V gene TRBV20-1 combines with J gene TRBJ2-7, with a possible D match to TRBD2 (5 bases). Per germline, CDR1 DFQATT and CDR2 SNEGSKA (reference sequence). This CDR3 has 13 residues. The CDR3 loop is CSTRGPFGYEQYF. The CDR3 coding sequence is TGCAGTACTAGAGGCCCCTTTGGCTACGAGCAGTACTTC.

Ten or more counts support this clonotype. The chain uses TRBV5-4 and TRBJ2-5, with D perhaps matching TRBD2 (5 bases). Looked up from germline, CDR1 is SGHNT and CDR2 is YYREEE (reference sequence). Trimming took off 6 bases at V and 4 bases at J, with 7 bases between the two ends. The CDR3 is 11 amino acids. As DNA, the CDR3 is TGTGCCAGCAAGAGGGCAGAGACCCAGTACTTC. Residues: CASKRAETQYF.

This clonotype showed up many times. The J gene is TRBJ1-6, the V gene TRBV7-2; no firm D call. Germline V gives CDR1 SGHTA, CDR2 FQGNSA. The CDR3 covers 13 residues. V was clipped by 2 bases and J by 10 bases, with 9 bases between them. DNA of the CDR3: TGTGCCAGCAGCTTACCGCCGCCGTCACCCCTCCACTTT. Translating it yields CASSLPPPSPLHF.

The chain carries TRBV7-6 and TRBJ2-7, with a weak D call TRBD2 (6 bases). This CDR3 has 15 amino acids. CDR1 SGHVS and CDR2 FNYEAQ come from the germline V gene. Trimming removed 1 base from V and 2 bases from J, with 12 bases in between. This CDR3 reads CASSLGAGQPYEQYF. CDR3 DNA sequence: TGTGCCAGCAGCTTAGGAGCGGGCCAGCCCTACGAGCAGTACTTC.

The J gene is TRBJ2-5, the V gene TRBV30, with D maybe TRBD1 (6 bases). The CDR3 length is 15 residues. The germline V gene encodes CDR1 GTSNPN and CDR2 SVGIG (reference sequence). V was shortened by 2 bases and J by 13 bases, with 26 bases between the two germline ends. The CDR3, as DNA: TGTGCCTGGAGTATCGGTAACGGACAGAGATTAAATCGGTACTTC. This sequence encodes CAWSIGNGQRLNRYF.

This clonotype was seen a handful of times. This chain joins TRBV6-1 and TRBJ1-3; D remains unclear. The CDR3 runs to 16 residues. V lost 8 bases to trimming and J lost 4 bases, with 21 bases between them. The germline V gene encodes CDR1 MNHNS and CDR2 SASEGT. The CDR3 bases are TGTGCCAGCTCCCAAGATGAATACATGGTAGGAAACACCATATATTTT. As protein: CASSQDEYMVGNTIYF.

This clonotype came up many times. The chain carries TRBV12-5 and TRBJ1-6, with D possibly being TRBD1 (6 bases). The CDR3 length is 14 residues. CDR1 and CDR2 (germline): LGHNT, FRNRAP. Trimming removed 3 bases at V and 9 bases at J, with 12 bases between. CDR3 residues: CASGLGGIVSPLHF. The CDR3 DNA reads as TGTGCTAGTGGTTTAGGGGGGATAGTTTCACCCCTCCACTTT. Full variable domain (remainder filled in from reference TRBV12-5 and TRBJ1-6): DARVTQTPRHKVTEMGQEVTMRCQPILGHNTVFWYRQTMMQGLELLAYFRNRAPLDDSGMPKDRFSAEMPDATLATLKIQPSEPRDSAVYFCASGLGGIVSPLHFGNGTRLTVT.

The CDR3 sequence is CSAEDSGTSTDTQYF. The CDR3 DNA sequence: TGCAGTGCAGAAGATAGCGGGACTAGCACAGATACGCAGTATTTT. The chain employs TRBV20-1 and TRBJ2-3; the match to TRBD2 covers 8 bases. Germline CDR1 DFQATT, CDR2 SNEGSKA (reference sequence). The V segment lost 6 bases and the J segment 0 bases; nucleotides outside the gene matches: 8. The CDR3 runs 15 residues.

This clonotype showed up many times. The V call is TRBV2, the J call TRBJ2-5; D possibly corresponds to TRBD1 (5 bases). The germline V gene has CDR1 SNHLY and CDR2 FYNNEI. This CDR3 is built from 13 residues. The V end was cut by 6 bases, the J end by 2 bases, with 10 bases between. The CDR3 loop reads CASRTVGQETQYF. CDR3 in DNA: TGTGCCAGCAGGACAGTAGGACAAGAGACCCAGTACTTC.

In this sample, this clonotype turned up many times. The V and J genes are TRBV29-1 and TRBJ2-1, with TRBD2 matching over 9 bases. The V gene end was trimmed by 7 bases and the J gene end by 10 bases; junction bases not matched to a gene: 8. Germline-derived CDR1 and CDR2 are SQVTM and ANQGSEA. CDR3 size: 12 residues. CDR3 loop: CSGMNSGSEQFF. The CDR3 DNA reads TGCAGCGGCATGAATAGCGGGAGCGAGCAGTTCTTC.

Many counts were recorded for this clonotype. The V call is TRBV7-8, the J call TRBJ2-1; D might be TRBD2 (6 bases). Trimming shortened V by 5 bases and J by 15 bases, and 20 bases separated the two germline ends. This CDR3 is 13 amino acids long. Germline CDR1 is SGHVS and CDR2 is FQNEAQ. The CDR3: CASSPPGGTRGFF. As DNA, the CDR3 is TGTGCCAGCAGCCCACCAGGTGGGACTCGTGGGTTCTTC.

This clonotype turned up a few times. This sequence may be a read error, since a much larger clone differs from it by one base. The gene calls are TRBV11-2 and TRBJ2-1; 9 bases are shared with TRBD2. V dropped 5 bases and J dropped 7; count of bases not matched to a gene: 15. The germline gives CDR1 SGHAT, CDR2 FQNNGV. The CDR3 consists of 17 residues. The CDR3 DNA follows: TGTGCCAGCAGCCCCCGGAGTAGCGGGAGAATGGGTAATGAGCAGTTCTTC. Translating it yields CASSPRSSGRMGNEQFF.